This paragraph reports one TCR beta chain. These data originate in a study of cytomegalovirus exposure and HLA in healthy donors. This PCR relied on a set of 60 Vbeta primers and 13 Jbeta primers. Clones were sequenced by immunoSEQ multiplex PCR, and TCRdb holds only the in-frame ones, with some missing. The sample comprises approximately 200,000 clones, roughly 80% of which are singletons, and roughly 2.8% rests with the top ten. The germline V gene has CDR1 SEHNR and CDR2 FQNEAQ (reference sequence). V shed 4 bases and J 2 bases; nucleotides not matched to a gene: 5. This CDR3 is built from 16 residues.

The receptor was derived from a woman aged 25 to 39 in good health and CMV-seropositive. The rearrangement joins TRBV7-9 to TRBJ2-1; 10 bases are a match to TRBD2. Material for sequencing was PBMCs. In DNA, the CDR3 is TGTGCCAGCAGCTCTACTAGCGGGGAAACCTACAATGAGCAGTTCTTC. It yields the protein CASSSTSGETYNEQFF.